A selection of T cell receptor beta chains follows, all from one sample in a study of shared T cell receptors in the human thymus. Method: immunoSEQ multiplex PCR; TCRdb's copy keeps in-frame clones and lacks some. The sample carries about 400,000 clones, approximately 95% recorded once. Sequencing input: thymocytes. The receptors were gathered from a human donor. CDR3s include the opening cysteine and the closing phenylalanine or tryptophan. D genes are given only for firm matches. Clone sizes are given selectively: once, few, many, or a class where the clone is expanded.

>.|TRBJ2-5|TRBV5-4|.|17
TGTGCCAGCAGCTTGGATCCCAGGGGACGGCTTAGGGAGACCCAGTACTTC
CASSLDPRGRLRETQYF
>.|TRBJ1-4|TRBV20-1|.|9
TGCAGTGCTACGCCCGGGGGGATTTTT
CSATPGGIF
>.|TRBJ2-3|TRBV27|.|11
TGTGCCACCGGGGTCGCAGATACGCAGTATTTT
CATGVADTQYF
>TRBD1|TRBJ1-1|TRBV27|once|15
TGTGCCAGCAGTCACGAGCCGGGACAGGGCCCTGAAGCTTTCTTT
CASSHEPGQGPEAFF
>TRBD1|TRBJ2-1|TRBV28|.|16
TGTGCCAGCAGTTTACCGGGACAGGGGGCTGCGGATGAGCAGTTCTTC
CASSLPGQGAADEQFF
>.|TRBJ1-1|TRBV2|.|15
TGTGCCAGCAGGCCGCCTGGGACTCCTAAAGCGGAAGCTTTCTTT
CASRPPGTPKAEAFF
>TRBD2|TRBJ2-1|TRBV6-1|once|18
TGTGCCAGCAGTGACCCCCGGATACTAGCGGACTACTACAATGAGCAGTTCTTC
CASSDPRILADYYNEQFF
>.|TRBJ2-7|TRBV18|.|14
TGTGCCAGCTCCCGGCGCAGGAATTCCCACGAGCAGTACTTC
CASSRRRNSHEQYF
>.|TRBJ2-7|TRBV27|.|17
TGTGCCAGCAGTCCCAACCTTCCGATAGCGGTCTCCTACGAGCAGTACTTC
CASSPNLPIAVSYEQYF
>.|TRBJ1-1|TRBV9|once|15
TGTGCCAGCAGCGAGGACCGACGGGGTCCCACTGAAGCTTTCTTT
CASSEDRRGPTEAFF
>.|TRBJ2-1|TRBV7-9|.|17
TGTGCCAGCAGCTTATCCTTTCGGGAGCCGCCCTACAATGAGCAGTTCTTC
CASSLSFREPPYNEQFF
>.|TRBJ1-2|TRBV29-1|.|14
TGCAGCGTTGAAGATCGTCCAGGTGACTATGGCTACACCTTC
CSVEDRPGDYGYTF
>.|TRBJ2-3|TRBV28|.|15
TGTGCCAGCAGTCCCCCCGGGGTTTCTACAGATACGCAGTATTTT
CASSPPGVSTDTQYF
>.|TRBJ1-1|TRBV27|.|16
TGTGCCAGCAACCCTTTGGGGAGCGGGCTGGAGACTGAAGCTTTCTTT
CASNPLGSGLETEAFF
>.|TRBJ2-7|TRBV5-4|.|16
TGTGCCAGCAGCCCAACCTTACAGGTCAGGGCCTACGAGCAGTACTTC
CASSPTLQVRAYEQYF
>TRBD1|TRBJ1-2|TRBV2|few|13
TGTGCCAGCAGTCCCCGGACAGGGAATGGCTACACCTTC
CASSPRTGNGYTF
>.|TRBJ1-1|TRBV5-1|.|16
TGCGCCAGCAGCTTGTACCCCGGCACAGCGAACACTGAAGCTTTCTTT
CASSLYPGTANTEAFF
>TRBD2|TRBJ2-7|TRBV2|.|13
TGTGCCAGGGGGGGGACGGAGTCCTACGAGCAGTACTTC
CARGGTESYEQYF
>.|TRBJ1-2|TRBV27|.|16
TGTGCCAGCGGTTCTGCCCCCGGGCAGGGGAACTATGGCTACACCTTC
CASGSAPGQGNYGYTF
>TRBD2|TRBJ2-4|TRBV10-3|.|15
TGTGCCATCAGTGTCCAGGGCGGGAGGCCGAACATTCAGTACTTC
CAISVQGGRPNIQYF
>.|TRBJ1-3|TRBV14|.|16
TGTGCCAGCAGCCAGACAGCTTTACACTCTGGAAACACCATATATTTT
CASSQTALHSGNTIYF
>TRBD1|TRBJ2-7|TRBV6-1|.|14
TGTGCCAGCAGGGACAGGGGGCGCCGGTACGAGCAGTACTTC
CASRDRGRRYEQYF
>.|TRBJ2-7|TRBV11-2|.|16
TGTGCCAGCAGCTTAGATAGCGCGGGATACCCCTACGAGCAGTACTTC
CASSLDSAGYPYEQYF
>TRBD2|TRBJ2-5|TRBV9|.|17
TGTGCCAGCAGCGTAGCCAACCGGCGGGAGGGCTGCGAGACCCAGTACTTC
CASSVANRREGCETQYF
>TRBD1|TRBJ1-2|TRBV28|.|21
TGTGCCAGCAGTCCCCCTCCCACTTTTAAAATGAGGGGGCGGCGGGGATATGGCTACACCTTC
CASSPPPTFKMRGRRGYGYTF
>TRBD1|TRBJ1-1|TRBV23-1|.|15
TGCGCCAGCAGTCACAGGGGGACCTTGAACACTGAAGCTTTCTTT
CASSHRGTLNTEAFF
>.|TRBJ2-4|TRBV7-2|.|16
TGTGCCAGCAGCTTAAACGTCGGGGAAGCCAAAAACATTCAGTACTTC
CASSLNVGEAKNIQYF
>TRBD2|TRBJ2-7|TRBV27|once|18
TGTGCCAGCAGCCTGGGAGGGACTAGCGGGTCACCGGGCTACGAGCAGTACTTC
CASSLGGTSGSPGYEQYF
>.|TRBJ2-1|TRBV21-1|.|16
TGTGCCAGCAGCAAAGTTTCCAGCGGGAGATTATGCGAGCAGTTCTTC
CASSKVSSGRLCEQFF
>.|TRBJ2-1|TRBV5-1|once|12
TGCGCCAGCCGCTCCGGCCACAATGAGCAGTTCTTC
CASRSGHNEQFF
>TRBD2|TRBJ2-3|TRBV15|.|18
TGTGCCACCAGCGGAGGAAACCGAGCGGGAGAGGAGACAGATACGCAGTATTTT
CATSGGNRAGEETDTQYF
>.|TRBJ2-7|TRBV29-1|.|11
TGCAGCGTTGGAACAGGGTCCGAGCAGTACTTC
CSVGTGSEQYF
>TRBD2|TRBJ2-3|TRBV7-6|.|18
TGTGCCAGCAGCTTAGCGGGACTAGCGGGAGAGATGGCAGATACGCAGTATTTT
CASSLAGLAGEMADTQYF
>.|TRBJ1-1|TRBV28|.|14
TGTGCCAGCAGTTTCAGGGATTGGAACACTGAAGCTTTCTTT
CASSFRDWNTEAFF
>TRBD2|TRBJ2-7|TRBV4-1|.|20
TGCGCCAGCAGCCAAGAAAGGGCTACTAGCGGGAGGGCCCCCAGCTACGAGCAGTACTTC
CASSQERATSGRAPSYEQYF
>TRBD1|TRBJ1-3|TRBV5-1|.|15
TGCGCCAGCAGCGGTGACAGGGACTCTGGAAACACCATATATTTT
CASSGDRDSGNTIYF
>.|TRBJ1-1|TRBV28|.|14
TGTGCCAGCAGTTTATCAACAGGGATTACTGAAGCTTTCTTT
CASSLSTGITEAFF
>TRBD1|TRBJ1-3|TRBV5-6|.|15
TGTGCCCCCCCCCGGGACAGGGGAAAAGGAAACACCATATATTTT
CAPPRDRGKGNTIYF
>TRBD2|TRBJ2-3|TRBV7-9|.|17
TGTGCCAGCAACTCTGTGCCCACTAGCGGGGGCACAGATACGCAGTATTTT
CASNSVPTSGGTDTQYF
>.|TRBJ1-4|TRBV19|.|14
TGTGCCAGTACCCCGGCAGGAATAGCCGAAAAACTGTTTTTT
CASTPAGIAEKLFF
>.|TRBJ2-1|TRBV6-1|.|15
TGTGCCAGCAGTGCAAGATATGGGGAATACAATGAGCAGTTCTTC
CASSARYGEYNEQFF
>TRBD2|TRBJ2-1|TRBV27|.|18
TGTGCCAGCAGTTATGGGGGAGGGGAGAAGTTCATTCAGGATGAGCAGTTCTTC
CASSYGGGEKFIQDEQFF
>TRBD1|TRBJ2-7|TRBV27|.|14
TGTGCCAGCAGTGTCCGGGACAGGGGCTACGAGCAGTACTTC
CASSVRDRGYEQYF
>.|TRBJ1-3|TRBV10-3|.|18
TGTGCCATCAGTGAGGGATACCCTGGGACGGGCTCTGGAAACACCATATATTTT
CAISEGYPGTGSGNTIYF
>.|TRBJ2-2|TRBV6-5|.|16
TGTGCCAGCAGTCACTGGAGGGACGGCGACACCGGGGAGCTGTTTTTT
CASSHWRDGDTGELFF